Following are 5 T cell receptor beta chains from one sample sequenced in a study of control samples from healthy donors and cancer patients. The method was immunoSEQ multiplex PCR; TCRdb's version includes in-frame clones alone and lacks a portion of them. The data show 160,000 or so clones, roughly 95% seen once. Sequenced material: blood. The source of these receptors is a young woman in good health.

The rearrangement joins TRBV7-9 to TRBJ2-3; D is uncertain. With 3 bases removed from V and 0 bases from J, the gap between germline ends came to 10 bases. The CDR3 spans 15 residues. From germline, CDR1 is SEHNR and CDR2 FQNEAQ (reference sequence). The CDR3 bases are TGTGCCAGCAGCTTGCAGGTCTCGAGCACAGATACGCAGTATTTT. As protein: CASSLQVSSTDTQYF.

This chain connects TRBV7-9 to TRBJ1-2, with 7 bases that match TRBD1. Germline V lookup: CDR1 SEHNR, CDR2 FQNEAQ (reference sequence). The CDR3 is 15 residues long. Unmatched junction bases numbered 14, after V lost 5 bases and J lost 8 bases. CDR3 protein: CASSPSMFRTGGYTF. The DNA of the CDR3 is TGTGCCAGCAGCCCTAGTATGTTCAGGACAGGCGGCTACACCTTC.

In this sample, this clone turned up a few times. This same CDR3 is encoded by further DNA sequences in the sample. This sequence joins TRBV29-1 and TRBJ2-7, with TRBD1 matching 10 bases. Germline CDR1 SQVTM, CDR2 ANQGSEA. V shed 6 bases, J shed 5 bases, and the junction held 1 base outside the gene matches. The CDR3 runs to 11 residues. CDR3 coding DNA: TGCAGCGTCGGACAGGGGGACGAGCAGTACTTC. The encoded protein is CSVGQGDEQYF.

Only one count was recorded for this clone. J is TRBJ1-5 and V is TRBV19; D call uncertain. The CDR3 spans 15 residues. V shed 7 bases and J shed 3 bases, with 16 bases lying between them. Germline V gene sequence: CDR1 LNHDA, CDR2 SQIVND (reference sequence). The CDR3 DNA sequence: TGTGCCAGTACCCCCCTGGGATTTTCCAATCAGCCCCAGCATTTT. The encoded protein is CASTPLGFSNQPQHF.

This chain links TRBV10-3 with TRBJ1-1; D remains ambiguous. The germline V gene encodes CDR1 ENHRY and CDR2 SYGVKD. The CDR3 covers 14 residues. Trimming cost V 0 bases and J 0 bases, with 5 bases left between them. This CDR3 reads CAISESQMNTEAFF. CDR3 bases: TGTGCCATCAGTGAGTCTCAAATGAACACTGAAGCTTTCTTT.